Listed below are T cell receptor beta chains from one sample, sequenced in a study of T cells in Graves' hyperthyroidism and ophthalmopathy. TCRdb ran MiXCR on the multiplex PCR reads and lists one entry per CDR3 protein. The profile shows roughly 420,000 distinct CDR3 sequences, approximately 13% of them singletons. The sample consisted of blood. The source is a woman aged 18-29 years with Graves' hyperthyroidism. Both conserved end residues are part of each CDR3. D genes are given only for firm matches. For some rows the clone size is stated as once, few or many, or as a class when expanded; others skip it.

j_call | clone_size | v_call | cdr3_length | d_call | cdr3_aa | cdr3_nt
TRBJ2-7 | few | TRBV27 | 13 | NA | CASSLKVGYEQYF | TGTGCCAGCAGTTTAAAAGTGGGATACGAGCAGTACTTC
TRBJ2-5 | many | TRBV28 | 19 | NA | CASNPFGRGPPRWKETQYF | TGTGCCAGCAACCCCTTCGGCAGGGGCCCACCTAGGTGGAAAGAGACCCAGTACTTC
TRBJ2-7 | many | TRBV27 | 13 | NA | CASSVGRTYEQYF | TGTGCCAGCAGTGTCGGACGGACCTACGAGCAGTACTTC
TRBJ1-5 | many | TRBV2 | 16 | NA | CASKVDRTDSNQPQHF | TGTGCCAGCAAAGTTGACAGGACGGATAGCAATCAGCCCCAGCATTTT
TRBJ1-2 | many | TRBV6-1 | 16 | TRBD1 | CASRPRDRALLYGYTF | TGTGCCAGCAGACCTCGGGACAGGGCATTACTCTATGGCTACACCTTC
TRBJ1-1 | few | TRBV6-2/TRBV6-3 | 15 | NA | CASSVGGGGFAEAFF | TGTGCCAGCAGCGTCGGGGGGGGCGGTTTCGCTGAAGCTTTCTTT
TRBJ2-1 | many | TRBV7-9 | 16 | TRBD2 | CASSLGWAGARDEQFF | TGTGCCAGCAGCTTAGGTTGGGCGGGAGCTCGTGATGAGCAGTTCTTC
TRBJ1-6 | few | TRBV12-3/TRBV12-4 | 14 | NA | CASSFGVNNSPLHF | TGTGCCAGCAGTTTCGGGGTTAATAATTCACCCCTCCACTTT
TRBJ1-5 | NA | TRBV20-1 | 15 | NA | CSARDPAGSNQPQHF | TGCAGTGCTAGAGATCCTGCGGGTAGCAATCAGCCCCAGCATTTT
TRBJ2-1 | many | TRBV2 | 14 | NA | CASSDRVSYNEQFF | TGTGCCAGCAGTGACAGGGTATCCTACAATGAGCAGTTCTTC
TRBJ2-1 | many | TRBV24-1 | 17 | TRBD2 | CATMAGVRGRPYNEQFF | TGTGCCACCATGGCGGGGGTCCGCGGGAGGCCCTACAATGAGCAGTTCTTC
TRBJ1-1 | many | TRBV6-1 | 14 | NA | CASREVLQGTEAFF | TGTGCCAGCAGGGAAGTGTTACAGGGCACTGAAGCTTTCTTT
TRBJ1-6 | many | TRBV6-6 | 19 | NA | CASSYSTGGSSSYNSPLHF | TGTGCCAGCAGTTACTCTACGGGAGGTTCGAGCTCCTATAATTCACCCCTCCACTTT
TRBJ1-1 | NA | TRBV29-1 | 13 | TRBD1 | CSVTTGVNTEAFF | TGCAGCGTGACTACAGGGGTCAACACTGAAGCTTTCTTT
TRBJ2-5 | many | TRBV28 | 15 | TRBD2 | CASSVNTGTRKTQYF | TGTGCCAGCAGTGTAAACACCGGGACTAGAAAGACCCAGTACTTC
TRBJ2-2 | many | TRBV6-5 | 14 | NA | CASSYSRYTGELFF | TGTGCCAGCAGTTACTCTAGGTACACCGGGGAGCTGTTTTTT